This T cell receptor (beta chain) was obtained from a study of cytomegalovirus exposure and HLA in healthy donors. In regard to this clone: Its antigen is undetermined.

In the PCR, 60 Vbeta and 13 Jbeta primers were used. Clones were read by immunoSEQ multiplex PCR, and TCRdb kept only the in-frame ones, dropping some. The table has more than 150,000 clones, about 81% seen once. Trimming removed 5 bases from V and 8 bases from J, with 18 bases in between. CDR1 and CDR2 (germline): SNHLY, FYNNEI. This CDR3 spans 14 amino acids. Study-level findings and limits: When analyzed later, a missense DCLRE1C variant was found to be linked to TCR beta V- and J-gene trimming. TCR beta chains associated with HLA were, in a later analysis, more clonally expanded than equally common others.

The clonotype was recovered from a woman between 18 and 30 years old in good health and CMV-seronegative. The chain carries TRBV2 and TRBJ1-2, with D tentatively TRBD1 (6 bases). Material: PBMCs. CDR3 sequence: CASSILAEGHGYTF. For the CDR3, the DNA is TGTGCCAGCAGTATTCTGGCTGAGGGACACGGCTACACCTTC. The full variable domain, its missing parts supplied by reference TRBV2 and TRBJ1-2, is EPEVTQTPSHQVTQMGQEVILRCVPISNHLYFYWYRQILGQKVEFLVSFYNNEISEKSEIFDDQFSVERPDGSNFTLKIRSTKLEDSAMYFCASSILAEGHGYTFGSGTRLTVV.